These 6 T cell receptor beta chains share one sample of origin, sequenced in a study of beta chain features in type 1 diabetes. General study results and limits: Moderately but significantly shorter TCRB CDR3s were found in Type 1 diabetes patients in all four CD4+ subsets.

The entirety of the isolated RNA underwent reverse transcription, so expressed TCRB transcripts were sequenced. Clones were read by immunoSEQ multiplex PCR, and TCRdb kept only the in-frame ones, dropping some. The repertoire includes around 180,000 clones, approximately 8.4% of them detected once, and 0.5% sits in the top ten. No antigen has been assigned to these receptors. The specimen sequenced was central memory CD4+ T cells from blood. The receptors here all came from a man aged 18 to 29 with type 1 diabetes.

The sample holds a few counts of this clone. The chain employs TRBV7-2 and TRBJ2-7; 10 bases are shared with TRBD2. Trimming took 4 bases from V and 2 from J; bases not matched to a gene: 2. The length of the CDR3 is 14 residues. Per germline, CDR1 SGHTA and CDR2 FQGNSA. The CDR3 DNA reads as TGTGCCAGCAGCTCAGCGGGAGGGCCCTACGAGCAGTACTTC. Amino acid sequence: CASSSAGGPYEQYF. The full variable domain, with the rest looked up from reference TRBV7-2 and TRBJ2-7, is GAGVSQSPSNKVTEKGKDVELRCDPISGHTALYWYRQSLGQGLEFLIYFQGNSAPDKSGLPSDRFSAERTGGSVSTLTIQRTQQEDSAVYLCASSSAGGPYEQYFGPGTRLTVT.

The rearrangement links TRBV5-4 to TRBJ1-2; no clear D. Trimming stripped 4 bases from V and 7 bases from J, with 17 bases between. The CDR3 runs to 14 residues. CDR1 and CDR2 from the germline V gene are SGHNT and YYREEE (reference sequence). CDR3 bases: TGTGCCAGCAGCCCCCCATCGGGTATTCCTGGCTACACCTTC. Translating gives CASSPPSGIPGYTF. The complete variable domain, with remaining parts taken from reference TRBV5-4 and TRBJ1-2, reads ETGVTQSPTHLIKTRGQQVTLRCSSQSGHNTVSWYQQALGQGPQFIFQYYREEENGRGNFPPRFSGLQFPNYSSELNVNALELDDSALYLCASSPPSGIPGYTFGSGTRLTVV.

The chain carries TRBV9 and TRBJ1-3, with D possibly being TRBD1 (5 bases). Looked up from germline, CDR1 is SGDLS and CDR2 is YYNGEE. The CDR3 consists of 15 residues. The V and J ends lost 2 bases and 1 base respectively, with 10 bases between them. The CDR3: CASSVQGTSGNTIYF. The CDR3 nucleotides read TGTGCCAGCAGCGTCCAGGGCACTTCTGGAAACACCATATATTTT.

This clone was seen only a few times. The genes are TRBV5-4 and TRBJ2-5; D is uncertain. Deletions cut 0 bases from V and 3 bases from J, with 6 bases between. Germline loops: CDR1 SGHNT, CDR2 YYREEE (reference sequence). This CDR3 has 13 residues. For the CDR3, the DNA is TGTGCCAGCAGCTTGGACAGCAAAGAGACCCAGTACTTC. Translation gives CASSLDSKETQYF.

This clone showed up just a few times. The chain links TRBV7-2 to TRBJ2-5, with 9 bases that match TRBD2. Unmatched junction bases numbered 8, after V lost 4 bases and J lost 5 bases. The germline CDR1 and CDR2 sequences are SGHTA and FQGNSA. The CDR3 has 15 amino acids. The CDR3 nucleotides are TGTGCCAGCAGCTGGAAGCTAGCGGGGCGGGAGACCCAGTACTTC. Translation gives CASSWKLAGRETQYF.

This clone occurred a few times. The chain couples TRBV7-8 to TRBJ2-7; D may be TRBD1 (6 bases). The CDR3 loop spans 12 amino acids. Trimming took 4 bases from V and 4 from J, leaving 8 bases between them. Germline CDR1 SGHVS, CDR2 FQNEAQ. The CDR3 protein is CASSSDRYEQYF. The CDR3 DNA sequence: TGTGCCAGCAGCTCGGACAGATACGAGCAGTACTTC.